This T cell receptor beta chain was recorded in a study of PD-L1 blockade in urothelial cancer (dated 2017 in TCRdb). The study in broad terms: Therapy was started in about 2014 for all patients, and atezolizumab 1,200 mg was administered intravenously every 3 weeks. Durable clinical benefit was defined as a progression-free survival longer than 6 months, and TCR features were additionally tested against progression-free survival and overall survival. Blood samples were analyzed at two time points: 3 weeks after treatment start (second dose) and 6 weeks after treatment start. Whole exome sequencing and RNA sequencing of pretreatment tumors were performed alongside TCR sequencing in the same patients. Roughly ten patients achieved durable clinical benefit and approximately 20 did not. An ECOG performance status of 0 or 1 was recorded for the patients, and 0 to 3 prior chemotherapy regimens had been received by the patients. Somatic, immune and clinical correlates of response to PD-L1 blockade with atezolizumab in urothelial cancer were the focus of an exploratory multi-omic analysis. TCR sequencing covered pretreatment tumor samples and matched, serially collected peripheral blood taken before and after atezolizumab treatment. About 90% of the 29 patients were males with bladder-origin urothelial cancer, and about 60% of the roughly 29 reported a prior smoking history. Pretreatment blood TCR-seq was available for around 29 patients, at least one posttreatment blood collection was obtained for around 25 patients, and tumor TCR-seq was available for around 25 patients. A median of roughly 140,000 T cells and tens of thousands of unique TCRs was obtained from blood samples, and a median clonality of approximately 0.077 was observed.

The cohort comprised 29 patients with locally advanced or metastatic urothelial carcinoma treated at Memorial Sloan Kettering on a trial protocol. Peripheral blood mononuclear cells were collected pretreatment and during treatment, with between 1 and 8 total time points per patient. The Qiagen DNeasy Blood extraction kit was used to purify genomic DNA from total PBMCs and tumor samples. Collected pretreatment and during treatment, PBMCs were isolated and stored as previously described. On the study overall, not on this receptor specifically: Because the sample size was small (n = 29) and many of the analyses were exploratory, the results are meant to be hypothesis-generating. Among patients with durable benefit, tumor-associated TCR clones showed greater expansion in peripheral blood 3 weeks after treatment started (n of about 20, p = 0.022). A pretreatment peripheral blood TCR clonality below the median was linked to improved progression-free and overall survival.

According to the germline V gene, CDR1 reads KGHSH and CDR2 reads LQKENI. Trimming leaves V shorter by 3 bases and J shorter by 2 bases, with the junction holding 6 bases beyond the gene matches. From its cysteine to its phenylalanine, the CDR3 spans 16 amino acids. The CDR3 DNA has 48 bases and is translated from base 1. Synthetic TCR analog templates were spiked into each PCR so that absolute template abundance could be estimated from read counts. Using the immunoSEQ assay, TCRbeta CDR3 regions were amplified from genomic DNA with bias-controlled V and J gene primers. Sequencing of rearranged TCRbeta segments was performed at approximately 20X coverage. As for how the authors treated the data: Clustering was used to correct sequencing errors, and CDR3s were annotated against IMGT to assign V, D and J genes. Downstream analyses used only productive TCRbeta rearrangements and left out out-of-frame or stop-codon sequences. Clonality was computed as one minus Shannon entropy normalized by the log of the number of unique productive sequences. Clones differing between time points or between blood and tumor were identified by Fisher's exact test with Benjamini-Hochberg correction at adjusted p below 0.01. Drawn from immuneACCESS, this table holds only the in-frame rearrangements with V and J called that TCRdb kept. Clones are partly lost; checked studies trace under half to an unresolved V gene and leave the rest unexplained. For V, J and clone size, that table is used; D and trimming come from the DNA. This sample comprises about 25,000 clones, approximately 81% of them detected only once. Around 10% of the sample is held by the ten biggest clonotypes.

Of note for this clone: This clone's antigen is unknown. No qualities accompany the bases; no much larger clone lies one base away.

The sequencing here drew on PBMCs, taken around atezolizumab (anti-PD-L1) treatment. Recombination linked TRBV18 to TRBJ2-4, with 8 bases matching TRBD1. This receptor was obtained from a man aged 70 or older with urothelial cancer. For the CDR3, the sequence is CASSPQGALTKNIQYF. The DNA is TGTGCCAGCTCACCTCAGGGGGCGCTTACCAAAAACATTCAGTACTTC.